Each of the 2 T cell receptor beta chains below was sequenced from the same sample in a study of CD8 T cells in Susac syndrome. With random hexamers, about 0.45 to 1 ug RNA was reverse transcribed. From the immunoSEQ multiplex PCR reads, TCRdb called clonotypes with MiXCR, one entry per CDR3 protein. Among approximately 220,000 distinct CDR3 sequences listed, approximately 90% were seen once. Sequenced input: CD8+ T cells from PBMCs. The source of these receptors is a human donor with multiple sclerosis.

The chain carries TRBV5-1 and TRBJ2-1; 8 nucleotides agree with TRBD2. There are 15 residues in the CDR3. Germline CDR1 reads SGHRS; CDR2 reads YFSETQ. Germline trimming cut 0 bases from V and 8 bases from J; bases unmatched to any gene: 7. For the CDR3, the DNA is TGCGCCAGCAGCTTGGACGGGGGGGGGTTGGATGAGCAGTTCTTC. It specifies CASSLDGGGLDEQFF.

The chain carries TRBV7-9 and TRBJ2-7, with 9 bases fitting TRBD1. V lost 5 bases and J lost 8; bases outside the gene matches: 13. The CDR3 loop spans 15 amino acids. Germline CDR1 reads SEHNR; CDR2 reads FQNEAQ (reference sequence). The CDR3 protein is CASSLLPGTGSKQYF. In nucleotides, the CDR3 is TGTGCCAGCAGCCTCCTCCCCGGGACAGGGAGTAAGCAGTACTTC. Full variable domain (outside the CDR3, taken from reference TRBV7-9 and TRBJ2-7): DTGVSQNPRHKITKRGQNVTFRCDPISEHNRLYWYRQTLGQGPEFLTYFQNEAQLEKSRLLSDRFSAERPKGSFSTLEIQRTEQGDSAMYLCASSLLPGTGSKQYFGPGTRLTVT.